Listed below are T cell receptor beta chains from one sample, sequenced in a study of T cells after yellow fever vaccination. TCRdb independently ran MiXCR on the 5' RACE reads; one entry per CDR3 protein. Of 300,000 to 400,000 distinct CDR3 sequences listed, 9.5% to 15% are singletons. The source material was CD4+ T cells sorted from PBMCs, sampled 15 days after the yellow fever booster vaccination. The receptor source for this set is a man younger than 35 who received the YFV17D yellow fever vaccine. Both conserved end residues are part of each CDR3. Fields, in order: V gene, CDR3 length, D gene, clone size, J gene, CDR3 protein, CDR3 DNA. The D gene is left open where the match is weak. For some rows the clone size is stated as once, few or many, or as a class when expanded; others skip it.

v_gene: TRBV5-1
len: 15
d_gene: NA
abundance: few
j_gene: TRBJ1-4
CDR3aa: CASSLGGPGNEKLFF
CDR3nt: TGCGCCAGCAGCTTGGGAGGGCCTGGTAATGAAAAACTGTTTTTT

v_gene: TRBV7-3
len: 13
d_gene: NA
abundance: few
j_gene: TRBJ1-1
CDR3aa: CASSLRGLAEAFF
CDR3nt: TGTGCCAGCAGCTTACGGGGGTTAGCTGAAGCTTTCTTT

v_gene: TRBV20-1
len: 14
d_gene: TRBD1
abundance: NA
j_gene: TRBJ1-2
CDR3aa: CSARTQGANYGYTF
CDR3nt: TGCAGTGCTAGAACACAGGGGGCTAACTATGGCTACACCTTC

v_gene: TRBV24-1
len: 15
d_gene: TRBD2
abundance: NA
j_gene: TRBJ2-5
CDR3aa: CATSDERGGMQTQYF
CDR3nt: TGTGCCACCAGTGATGAGCGGGGGGGCATGCAGACCCAGTACTTC

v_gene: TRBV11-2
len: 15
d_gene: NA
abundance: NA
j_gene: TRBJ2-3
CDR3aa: CASSLWQGRADTQYF
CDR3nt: TGTGCCAGCAGCTTATGGCAGGGAAGGGCAGATACGCAGTATTTT

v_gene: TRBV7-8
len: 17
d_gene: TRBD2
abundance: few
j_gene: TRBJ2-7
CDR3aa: CASSPPRGLAGGYEQYF
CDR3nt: TGTGCCAGCAGCCCCCCCCGGGGCCTAGCGGGGGGCTACGAGCAGTACTTC

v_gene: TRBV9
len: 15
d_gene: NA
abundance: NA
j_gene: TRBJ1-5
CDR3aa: CASSVGPTPNQPQHF
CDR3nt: TGTGCCAGCAGCGTGGGCCCGACCCCCAATCAGCCCCAGCATTTT

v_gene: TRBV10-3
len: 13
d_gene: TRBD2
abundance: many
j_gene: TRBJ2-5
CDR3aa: CAISLAGEETQYF
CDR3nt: TGTGCCATCTCACTAGCGGGTGAGGAGACCCAGTACTTC

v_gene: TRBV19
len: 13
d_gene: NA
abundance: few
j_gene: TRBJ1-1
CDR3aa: CATSSAGVREAFF
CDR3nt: TGTGCCACCTCCTCCGCAGGGGTCCGGGAAGCTTTCTTT

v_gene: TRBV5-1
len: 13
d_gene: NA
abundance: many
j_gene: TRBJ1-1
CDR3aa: CASRSRRDTEAFF
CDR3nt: TGCGCCAGCAGAAGCAGGAGGGACACTGAAGCTTTCTTT

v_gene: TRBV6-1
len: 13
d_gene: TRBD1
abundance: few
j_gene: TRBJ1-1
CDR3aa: CASSKQGAGEAFF
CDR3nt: TGTGCCAGCAGTAAACAGGGGGCGGGCGAAGCTTTCTTT

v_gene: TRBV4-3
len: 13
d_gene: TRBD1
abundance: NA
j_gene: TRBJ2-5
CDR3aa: CASSQGDRETQYF
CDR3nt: TGCGCCAGCAGCCAGGGGGACAGAGAGACCCAGTACTTC

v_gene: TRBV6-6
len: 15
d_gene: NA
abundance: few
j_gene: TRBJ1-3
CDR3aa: CASSYGGRSGNTIYF
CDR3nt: TGTGCCAGCAGTTACGGGGGCAGGAGTGGAAACACCATATATTTT

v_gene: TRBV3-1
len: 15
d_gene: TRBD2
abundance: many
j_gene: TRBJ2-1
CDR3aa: CASSRSGGAYNEQFF
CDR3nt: TGTGCCAGCAGCCGTAGCGGGGGGGCCTACAATGAGCAGTTCTTC

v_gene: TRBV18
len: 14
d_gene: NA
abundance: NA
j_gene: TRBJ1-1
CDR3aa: CASSPRTQYTEAFF
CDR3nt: TGTGCCAGCTCACCACGGACACAGTATACCGAAGCTTTCTTT

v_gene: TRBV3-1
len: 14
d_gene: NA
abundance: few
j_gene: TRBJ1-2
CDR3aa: CASSQGRSVGGYTF
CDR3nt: TGTGCCAGCAGCCAGGGAAGGTCAGTAGGTGGCTACACCTTC

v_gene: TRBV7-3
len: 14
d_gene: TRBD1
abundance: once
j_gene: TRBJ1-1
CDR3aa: CASSLGTGFSEAFF
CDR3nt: TGTGCCAGCAGTCTCGGGACAGGGTTTTCTGAAGCTTTCTTT

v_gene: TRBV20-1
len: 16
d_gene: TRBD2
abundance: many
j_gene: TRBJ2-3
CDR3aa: CSAVGLAGHPTDTQYF
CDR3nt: TGCAGTGCGGTCGGACTAGCGGGGCACCCCACAGATACGCAGTATTTT

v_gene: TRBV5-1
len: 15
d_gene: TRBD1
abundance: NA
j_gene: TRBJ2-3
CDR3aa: CASSSTGDVADTQYF
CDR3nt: TGCGCCAGCAGCTCGACAGGGGACGTAGCGGATACGCAGTATTTT

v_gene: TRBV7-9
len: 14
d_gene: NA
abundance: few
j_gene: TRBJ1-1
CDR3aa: CASSPTGENTEAFF
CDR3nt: TGTGCCAGCAGCCCGACAGGAGAGAACACTGAAGCTTTCTTT

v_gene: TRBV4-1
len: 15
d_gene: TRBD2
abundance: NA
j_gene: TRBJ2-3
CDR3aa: CASSQAGGFQGTQYF
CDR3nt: TGCGCCAGCAGCCAAGCGGGGGGGTTTCAAGGTACGCAGTATTTT

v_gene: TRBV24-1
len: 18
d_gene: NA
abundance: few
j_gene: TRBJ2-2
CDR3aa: CATSDLLVGRADTGELFF
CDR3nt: TGTGCCACCAGTGATTTGCTTGTGGGGCGAGCGGACACCGGGGAGCTGTTTTTT

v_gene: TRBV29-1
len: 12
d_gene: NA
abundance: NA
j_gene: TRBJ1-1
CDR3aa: CSAVRGNTEAFF
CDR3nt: TGCAGCGCCGTCCGGGGGAACACTGAAGCTTTCTTT

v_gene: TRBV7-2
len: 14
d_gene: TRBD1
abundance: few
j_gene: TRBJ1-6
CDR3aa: CASSSGQGLPPLHF
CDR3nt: TGTGCCAGCAGCTCGGGACAGGGTCTCCCACCCCTCCACTTT

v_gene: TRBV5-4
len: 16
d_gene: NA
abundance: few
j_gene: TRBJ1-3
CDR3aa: CASSPAGGLDGNTIYF
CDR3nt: TGTGCCAGCAGCCCGGCGGGGGGACTCGATGGAAACACCATATATTTT

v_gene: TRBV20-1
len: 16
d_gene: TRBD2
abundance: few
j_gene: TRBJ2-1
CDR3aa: CSARDGGTRSYNEQFF
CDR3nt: TGCAGTGCTAGAGACGGGGGGACCCGCTCCTACAATGAGCAGTTCTTC

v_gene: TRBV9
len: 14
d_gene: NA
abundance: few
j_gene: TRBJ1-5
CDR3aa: CASSPRGTGQPQHF
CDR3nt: TGTGCCAGCAGCCCGCGAGGGACGGGACAGCCCCAGCATTTT

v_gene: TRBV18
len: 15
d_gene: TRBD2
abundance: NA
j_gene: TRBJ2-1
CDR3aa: CASSRASGVYNEQFF
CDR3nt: TGTGCCAGCTCACGGGCTAGCGGGGTCTACAATGAGCAGTTCTTC

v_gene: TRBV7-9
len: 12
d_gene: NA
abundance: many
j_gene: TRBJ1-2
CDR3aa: CASSLVNYGYTF
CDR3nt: TGTGCCAGCAGCCTAGTAAACTATGGCTACACCTTC

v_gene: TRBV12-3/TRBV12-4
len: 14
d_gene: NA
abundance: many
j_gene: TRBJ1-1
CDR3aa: CASSPSGGRTEAFF
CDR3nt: TGTGCCAGCAGTCCGTCAGGAGGAAGAACTGAAGCTTTCTTT

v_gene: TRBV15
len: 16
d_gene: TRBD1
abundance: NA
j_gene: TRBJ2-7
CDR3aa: CATSRDSGTGGREQYF
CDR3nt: TGTGCCACCAGCAGAGATTCCGGGACAGGGGGTCGTGAGCAGTACTTC

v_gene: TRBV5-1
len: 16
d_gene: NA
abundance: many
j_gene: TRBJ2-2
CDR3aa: CASSLAAGMNTGELFF
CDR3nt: TGCGCCAGCAGCTTGGCCGCAGGGATGAACACCGGGGAGCTGTTTTTT

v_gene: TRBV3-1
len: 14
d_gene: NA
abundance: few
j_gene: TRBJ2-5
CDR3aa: CASSQAGKGETRYF
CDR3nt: TGTGCCAGCAGCCAGGCCGGAAAGGGAGAGACCCGGTACTTC

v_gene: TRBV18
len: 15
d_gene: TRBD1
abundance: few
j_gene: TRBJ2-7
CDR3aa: CASSPPGQGSYEQYF
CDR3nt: TGTGCCAGCTCTCCTCCGGGACAGGGGTCCTACGAGCAGTACTTC

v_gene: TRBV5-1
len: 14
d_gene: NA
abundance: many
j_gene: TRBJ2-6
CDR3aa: CASNRRSGANVLTF
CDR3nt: TGCGCCAGCAATAGGCGATCTGGGGCCAACGTCCTGACTTTC

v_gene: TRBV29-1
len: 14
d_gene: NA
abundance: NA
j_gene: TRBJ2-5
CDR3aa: CSVEGLGGLETQYF
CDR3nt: TGCAGCGTTGAAGGGTTAGGGGGGCTGGAGACCCAGTACTTC

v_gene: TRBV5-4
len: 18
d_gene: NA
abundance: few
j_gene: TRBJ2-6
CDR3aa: CASRTPGGGSSGANVLTF
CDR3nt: TGTGCCAGCAGAACCCCAGGGGGAGGAAGCTCTGGGGCCAACGTCCTGACTTTC

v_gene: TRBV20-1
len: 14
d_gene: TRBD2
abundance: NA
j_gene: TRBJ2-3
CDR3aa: CSASGGAGLDTQYF
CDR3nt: TGCAGTGCTAGCGGAGGAGCGGGGTTGGATACGCAGTATTTT

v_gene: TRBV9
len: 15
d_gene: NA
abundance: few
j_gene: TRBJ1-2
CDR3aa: CASSPPTRGPWGYTF
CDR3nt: TGTGCCAGCAGCCCCCCAACCCGGGGCCCCTGGGGCTACACCTTC

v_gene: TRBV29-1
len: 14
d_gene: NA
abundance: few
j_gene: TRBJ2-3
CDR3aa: CSVEQGSLTDTQYF
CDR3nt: TGCAGCGTTGAACAGGGCTCACTCACAGATACGCAGTATTTT

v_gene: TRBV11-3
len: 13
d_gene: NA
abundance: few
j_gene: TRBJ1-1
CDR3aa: CASSPNTNTEAFF
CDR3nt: TGTGCCAGCAGCCCAAACACGAACACTGAAGCTTTCTTT

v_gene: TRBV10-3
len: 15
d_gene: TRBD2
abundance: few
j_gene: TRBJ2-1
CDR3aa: CAIRERLAGDNEQFF
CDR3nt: TGTGCCATCAGGGAGCGACTAGCGGGGGACAATGAGCAGTTCTTC

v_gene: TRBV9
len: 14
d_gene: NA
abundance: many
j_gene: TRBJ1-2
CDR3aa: CASSEGGSNYGYTF
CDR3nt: TGTGCCAGCAGCGAAGGGGGGAGTAACTATGGCTACACCTTC